The source of this TCR beta chain is a study of T cells in Graves' hyperthyroidism and ophthalmopathy. General study findings and limits: Ophthalmopathy and stable hyperthyroidism were told apart by a 13 V-J model. Appearing also in blood were most of the thyroid clonotypes expanded above 0.001.

Active moderate-to-severe ophthalmopathy, Clinical Activity Score at least 3, NOSPECS at least 4, under 3 months' duration. Isolation of PBMCs was performed on 8 to 10 ml fresh peripheral blood. CDR3 length equals 15 residues. V gave up 0 bases and J gave up 0 bases, with 6 bases separating them. In germline, CDR1 is KGHSH, CDR2 LQKENI. Amplified regions were TCR beta CDR3 sequences from RNA transcripts. The TCR CDR3 was amplified in a first-round RT-PCR using the HTBI primer set. TCRdb re-called the multiplex PCR reads through MiXCR, storing one row per CDR3 protein. In the table there are fewer than 500,000 distinct CDR3 sequences, roughly 15% of which are singletons. This clonotype was detected ten times or more. Its antigen is unidentified.

This chain links TRBV18 with TRBJ2-4; D is perhaps TRBD1 (5 bases). The sequenced material came from blood. This TCR came from a man between 18 and 29 years old with Graves' ophthalmopathy. This CDR3 reads CASSPPQGAKNIQYF. The CDR3 DNA is TGTGCCAGCTCACCACCGCAGGGAGCCAAAAACATTCAGTACTTC.